This is a list of T cell receptor beta chains from one sample in a study of blood T cells in healthy people across ages. TCRdb re-called the 5' RACE reads with MiXCR, one entry per CDR3 protein. The sample shows under 2,000,000 distinct CDR3 sequences, about 50% of them seen only once. Specimen: blood. These receptors were taken from a woman in her forties in good health. The CDR3 runs from the conserved cysteine through the conserved F or W. Each record gives: J gene, clone size, D gene, V gene, CDR3 protein, CDR3 DNA. A D gene is named only where the DNA matches it firmly. Expanded clones are given a class, and other clones once, few, many or no size at all.

TRBJ2-5 | few | . | TRBV21-1 | CASSKRDRQETQYF | TGTGCCAGCAGCAAAAGGGACCGCCAGGAGACCCAGTACTTC
TRBJ2-7 | . | TRBD2 | TRBV27 | CASSLWRGGSYEQYF | TGTGCCAGCAGTCTATGGCGGGGGGGAAGCTACGAGCAGTACTTC
TRBJ2-7 | . | . | TRBV27 | CASRSRGRSWDYEQYF | TGTGCCAGCAGGAGCAGGGGTCGATCCTGGGACTACGAGCAGTACTTC
TRBJ2-5 | few | TRBD2 | TRBV20-1 | CSATTSGVKETQYF | TGCAGTGCCACCACTAGCGGGGTTAAAGAGACCCAGTACTTC
TRBJ2-5 | . | . | TRBV6-2/TRBV6-3 | CTSRPYSLNQETQYF | TGTACCAGCAGACCCTACAGCCTAAACCAAGAGACCCAGTACTTC
TRBJ2-1 | . | TRBD2 | TRBV7-8 | CASSKTSGGASYNEQFF | TGTGCCAGCAGCAAGACTAGCGGGGGGGCCTCCTACAATGAGCAGTTCTTC
TRBJ2-1 | few | . | TRBV6-2/TRBV6-3 | CASSLFNNEQFF | TGTGCCAGCAGTTTATTCAACAATGAGCAGTTCTTC
TRBJ2-5 | . | . | TRBV4-2 | CASSRLIEPLGTQYF | TGTGCCAGCAGCCGACTAATCGAGCCTTTGGGGACCCAGTACTTC
TRBJ2-5 | . | TRBD1 | TRBV6-1 | CASSDGQGRKTQYF | TGTGCCAGCAGTGACGGACAGGGGCGCAAGACCCAGTACTTC
TRBJ2-1 | . | TRBD2 | TRBV20-1 | CSARLAGARNEQFF | TGCAGTGCTAGGCTAGCGGGGGCGAGGAATGAGCAGTTCTTC
TRBJ2-1 | . | . | TRBV29-1 | CSSRGGGRFNEQFF | TGCAGCTCGCGAGGGGGGGGGAGGTTCAATGAGCAGTTCTTC
TRBJ1-6 | few | . | TRBV20-1 | CSARDRGGKPLHF | TGCAGTGCTAGAGATAGAGGGGGGAAACCCCTCCACTTT
TRBJ2-7 | . | . | TRBV2 | CASSGGQLIDEQYF | TGTGCCAGCAGTGGGGGGCAACTGATCGACGAGCAGTACTTC
TRBJ2-3 | few | TRBD2 | TRBV20-1 | CSARSPSGGARDTQYF | TGCAGTGCTAGATCGCCTAGCGGGGGGGCCCGAGATACGCAGTATTTT
TRBJ1-5 | once | . | TRBV7-2 | CASSLWTPNQPQHF | TGTGCCAGCAGCTTGTGGACACCCAATCAGCCCCAGCATTTT
TRBJ1-2 | . | . | TRBV5-1 | CASSSQGYSYGYTF | TGCGCCAGCAGCTCACAGGGATACTCCTATGGCTACACCTTC
TRBJ2-1 | . | TRBD2 | TRBV5-1 | CASKETAGPRVVNEQFF | TGCGCCAGCAAAGAGACAGCGGGACCCCGGGTGGTGAATGAGCAGTTCTTC
TRBJ1-2 | few | . | TRBV27 | CASSLSQGGGYTF | TGTGCCAGCAGCCTTTCACAGGGAGGAGGCTACACCTTC
TRBJ2-5 | few | . | TRBV28 | CASSAPDQETQYF | TGTGCCAGCAGTGCCCCGGACCAAGAGACCCAGTACTTC
TRBJ2-2 | few | . | TRBV7-6 | CASSSAGNTGELFF | TGTGCCAGCAGCTCGGCTGGGAACACCGGGGAGCTGTTTTTT
TRBJ1-2 | many | TRBD1 | TRBV7-9 | CASSPPGQGNYGYTF | TGTGCCAGCAGCCCTCCGGGACAGGGGAACTATGGCTACACCTTC
TRBJ2-3 | . | . | TRBV13 | CASSQPSWGPTDTQYF | TGTGCCAGCAGTCAACCTAGCTGGGGGCCCACAGATACGCAGTATTTT
TRBJ2-1 | . | TRBD2 | TRBV3-1 | CASSDERGGYNEQFF | TGTGCCAGCAGCGACGAGCGGGGGGGTTACAATGAGCAGTTCTTC
TRBJ2-5 | . | TRBD2 | TRBV11-3 | CASSLQAGESQYF | TGTGCCAGCAGCTTACAAGCGGGAGAGTCCCAGTACTTC